This TCR beta chain was observed in a study of T cells in Graves' hyperthyroidism and ophthalmopathy. Overall study findings and caveats: Most thyroid clonotypes that were expanded above 0.001 also turned up in blood. From stable hyperthyroidism, ophthalmopathy was set apart by a 13 V-J model.

RNA transcripts yielded amplified TCR beta CDR3 regions. During a first-round RT-PCR of the TCR CDR3, the HTBI primer set was used. In TCRdb, the multiplex PCR reads were re-called with MiXCR into one record per CDR3 protein. The sample records 300,000 to 450,000 distinct CDR3 sequences, about 15% being singletons. This clonotype has at least ten counts. Its target is unknown. Any symptoms of ophthalmopathy came after the first hyperthyroidism diagnosis, from which the blood sample dates. The length of the CDR3 is 13 residues. V dropped 3 bases and J dropped 3 bases, with 11 bases sitting between them. Per germline, CDR1 DFQATT and CDR2 SNEGSKA (reference sequence).

Sequenced: blood. The TCR comes from a woman between 18 and 29 years old with Graves' hyperthyroidism that later progressed to Graves' ophthalmopathy. The rearrangement uses TRBV20-1 and TRBJ2-5; a weak D match, TRBD2 (5 bases). CDR3 nucleotides: TGCAGTGCTAGTTTCCTGGAGGAAGAGACCCAGTACTTC. Protein product: CSASFLEEETQYF.